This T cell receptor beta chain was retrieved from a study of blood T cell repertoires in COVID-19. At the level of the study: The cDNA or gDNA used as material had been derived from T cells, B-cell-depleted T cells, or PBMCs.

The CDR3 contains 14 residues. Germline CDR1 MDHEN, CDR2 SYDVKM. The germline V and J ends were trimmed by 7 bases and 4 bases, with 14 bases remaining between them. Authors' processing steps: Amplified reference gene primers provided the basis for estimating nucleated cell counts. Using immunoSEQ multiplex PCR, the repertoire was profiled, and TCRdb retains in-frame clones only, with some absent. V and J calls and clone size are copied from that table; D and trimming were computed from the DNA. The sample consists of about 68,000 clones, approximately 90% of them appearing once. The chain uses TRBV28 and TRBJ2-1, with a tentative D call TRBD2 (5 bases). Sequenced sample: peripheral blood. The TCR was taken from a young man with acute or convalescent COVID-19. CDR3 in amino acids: CASIPRTGYNEQFF. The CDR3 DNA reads TGTGCCAGCATCCCCCGTACGGGATACAATGAGCAGTTCTTC.